The clone carrying this T cell receptor beta chain was seen more than once but under ten times. Antigen unknown. Primers included in the PCR were 60 Vbeta and 13 Jbeta primers. Measured with immunoSEQ multiplex PCR; TCRdb has only the in-frame clones, and not every one. Found here are tens of thousands of clones, roughly 50% of them singletons; the top ten hold roughly 6.2%. The sample comes from a study of cytomegalovirus exposure and HLA in healthy donors. V was clipped by 6 bases and J by 4 bases; unmatched bases: 9. The CDR3 has 15 amino acids. The germline gives CDR1 MNHEY, CDR2 SVGAGI. The study's findings and limits: There was a cluster of highly shared sequence variants that was likely a sequencing artifact. Immune exposure information available was restricted to CMV serostatus. In a later analysis, specific HLA alleles were associated with 15,000 to 20,000 TCR beta sequences at a 0.05 false discovery rate.

The clonotype originates from a woman aged 40 to 55 in good health and CMV-seropositive. Sequenced: PBMCs. The chain carries TRBV6-5 and TRBJ2-3, with 8 bases lining up with TRBD2. CDR3 in DNA: TGTGCCAGCAGCATCCAGGGCGGGGGGTCAGATACGCAGTATTTT. It is translated as CASSIQGGGSDTQYF.